These T cell receptor beta chains were read from a single sample in a study of blood T cell repertoires in COVID-19. Assay used: immunoSEQ multiplex PCR; TCRdb lists only in-frame clones, some missing. This sample has approximately 59,000 clones, with roughly four fifths found just once. The sample was peripheral blood. These receptors were taken from a man in his sixties with COVID-19, enrolled during active disease. Each CDR3 is given with its conserved first and last residue. The order of the fields is CDR3 length, J gene, clone size, V gene, D gene, CDR3 DNA, CDR3 protein. The D gene is left open where the match is weak. Clone size is not always given. Where it is, it says once, few, many or a class for expanded clones.

len: 19
j_gene: TRBJ2-4
abundance: once
v_gene: TRBV7-2
d_gene: TRBD2
CDR3nt: TGTGCCAGCAGCTTAGCGGCCCCGGGACTAGCGAACGCCAAAAACATTCAGTACTTC
CDR3aa: CASSLAAPGLANAKNIQYF

len: 15
j_gene: TRBJ2-2
abundance: NA
v_gene: TRBV5-1
d_gene: TRBD2
CDR3nt: TGCGCCAGCAGCTTAGGGACTAGAGGTACCGGGGAGCTGTTTTTT
CDR3aa: CASSLGTRGTGELFF

len: 12
j_gene: TRBJ2-1
abundance: NA
v_gene: TRBV19
d_gene: NA
CDR3nt: TGTGCCAGTAGTCATCCAGGGAATGAGCAGTTCTTC
CDR3aa: CASSHPGNEQFF

len: 12
j_gene: TRBJ1-6
abundance: few
v_gene: TRBV9
d_gene: NA
CDR3nt: TGTGCCAGCAGCGACAGGGATTCACCCCTCCACTTT
CDR3aa: CASSDRDSPLHF

len: 18
j_gene: TRBJ2-7
abundance: NA
v_gene: TRBV23-1
d_gene: TRBD1
CDR3nt: TGCGCCAGCAGTCACGGACAGGGTACGGGACCTAGCTCCTACGAGCAGTACTTC
CDR3aa: CASSHGQGTGPSSYEQYF

len: 15
j_gene: TRBJ1-5
abundance: once
v_gene: TRBV18
d_gene: NA
CDR3nt: TGTGCCAGCTCCGGCATGGGGCTATCTAAGCAGCCCCAGCATTTT
CDR3aa: CASSGMGLSKQPQHF

len: 13
j_gene: TRBJ2-7
abundance: NA
v_gene: TRBV7-9
d_gene: NA
CDR3nt: TGTGCCAGCAGCTTGACGGAGGGTGGGGAGCAGTACTTC
CDR3aa: CASSLTEGGEQYF

len: 15
j_gene: TRBJ2-1
abundance: NA
v_gene: TRBV9
d_gene: TRBD2
CDR3nt: TGTGCCAGCAGCGTGAGCGGGGGGGTGAACAATGAGCAGTTCTTC
CDR3aa: CASSVSGGVNNEQFF

len: 12
j_gene: TRBJ1-5
abundance: once
v_gene: TRBV10-3
d_gene: NA
CDR3nt: TGTGCCATCAGTCCCCAGGGAAGGGTCCAGCATTTT
CDR3aa: CAISPQGRVQHF

len: 15
j_gene: TRBJ2-2
abundance: NA
v_gene: TRBV5-4
d_gene: TRBD2
CDR3nt: TGTGCCAGCAGCTTGGTTAGCGGGTACACCGGGGAGCTGTTTTTT
CDR3aa: CASSLVSGYTGELFF

len: 14
j_gene: TRBJ1-1
abundance: once
v_gene: TRBV10-3
d_gene: TRBD1
CDR3nt: TGTGCCATCAGTGGCGGGACAGGGGGCTCAATGGCTTTCTTT
CDR3aa: CAISGGTGGSMAFF

len: 13
j_gene: TRBJ2-1
abundance: NA
v_gene: TRBV3-1/TRBV3-2
d_gene: NA
CDR3nt: TGTGCCAGCAGCCCCCGGGTAACCAATGAGCAGTTCTTC
CDR3aa: CASSPRVTNEQFF

len: 16
j_gene: TRBJ1-2
abundance: NA
v_gene: TRBV7-9
d_gene: TRBD1
CDR3nt: TGTGCCAGCAGCCGATTATTGGACAGGTTCCGCTATGGCTACACCTTC
CDR3aa: CASSRLLDRFRYGYTF

len: 17
j_gene: TRBJ2-6
abundance: NA
v_gene: TRBV27
d_gene: NA
CDR3nt: TGTGCCAGCAGTTCCCGCGACAGACTCTCTGGGGCCAACGTCCTGACTTTC
CDR3aa: CASSSRDRLSGANVLTF

len: 15
j_gene: TRBJ1-1
abundance: NA
v_gene: TRBV3-1/TRBV3-2
d_gene: NA
CDR3nt: TGTGCCAGCAGCCTGGAAAGGGGGTTGAACACTGAAGCTTTCTTT
CDR3aa: CASSLERGLNTEAFF

len: 14
j_gene: TRBJ1-1
abundance: NA
v_gene: TRBV2
d_gene: NA
CDR3nt: TGTGCCAGCTTCTGGGGCGGGGGCAGCACTGAAGCTTTCTTT
CDR3aa: CASFWGGGSTEAFF

len: 16
j_gene: TRBJ2-2
abundance: once
v_gene: TRBV30
d_gene: NA
CDR3nt: TGTGCCTGGAACGGAGGGAGAGGTCTGCACACCGGGGAGCTGTTTTTT
CDR3aa: CAWNGGRGLHTGELFF

len: 14
j_gene: TRBJ2-5
abundance: NA
v_gene: TRBV5-4
d_gene: NA
CDR3nt: TGTGCCAGCAGCTTGGATGACTTCCAAGAGACCCAGTACTTC
CDR3aa: CASSLDDFQETQYF

len: 13
j_gene: TRBJ2-3
abundance: NA
v_gene: TRBV6-5
d_gene: NA
CDR3nt: TGTGCCAGCAGTTACTCGGGGGGAGATACGCAGTATTTT
CDR3aa: CASSYSGGDTQYF

len: 17
j_gene: TRBJ1-6
abundance: NA
v_gene: TRBV7-2
d_gene: TRBD1
CDR3nt: TGTGCCAGCAGCCTATATCAACCTAGACAGGGTGGCTCACCCCTCCACTTT
CDR3aa: CASSLYQPRQGGSPLHF

len: 12
j_gene: TRBJ2-7
abundance: NA
v_gene: TRBV7-2
d_gene: NA
CDR3nt: TGTGCCAGCAGCCGAGACAGGTACGAGCAGTACTTC
CDR3aa: CASSRDRYEQYF

len: 14
j_gene: TRBJ2-7
abundance: NA
v_gene: TRBV19
d_gene: TRBD1
CDR3nt: TGTGCCAGTAGTACACCGGACAGGGGTAACGAGCAGTACTTC
CDR3aa: CASSTPDRGNEQYF

len: 16
j_gene: TRBJ1-1
abundance: NA
v_gene: TRBV5-8
d_gene: NA
CDR3nt: TGTGCCAGCAGCCTAACGAGGGCCCGCGTGCACACTGAAGCTTTCTTT
CDR3aa: CASSLTRARVHTEAFF

len: 14
j_gene: TRBJ1-2
abundance: NA
v_gene: TRBV7-2
d_gene: NA
CDR3nt: TGTGCCAGCAGCACGGGCCCCGGACTCGATGGCTACACCTTC
CDR3aa: CASSTGPGLDGYTF

len: 12
j_gene: TRBJ1-6
abundance: NA
v_gene: TRBV2
d_gene: NA
CDR3nt: TGTGCCAGCAAACAGGCCCCCTCACCCCTCCACTTT
CDR3aa: CASKQAPSPLHF

len: 15
j_gene: TRBJ2-7
abundance: once
v_gene: TRBV7-9
d_gene: TRBD1
CDR3nt: TGTGCCAGCAGCTTCAGACAGGGTAACAAATACGAGCAGTACTTC
CDR3aa: CASSFRQGNKYEQYF

len: 15
j_gene: TRBJ2-1
abundance: few
v_gene: TRBV10-3
d_gene: TRBD1
CDR3nt: TGTGCCATCAGTGAGGGGACAGGGAACCCTGATGAGCAGTTCTTC
CDR3aa: CAISEGTGNPDEQFF

len: 14
j_gene: TRBJ1-1
abundance: once
v_gene: TRBV5-1
d_gene: NA
CDR3nt: TGCGCCAGCAGCATCCGACAGAGGAACACTGAAGCTTTCTTT
CDR3aa: CASSIRQRNTEAFF

len: 14
j_gene: TRBJ1-2
abundance: NA
v_gene: TRBV9
d_gene: TRBD1
CDR3nt: TGTGCCAGCAGCCCCCGGACAGGGCAAGGGCCGGACGCCTTC
CDR3aa: CASSPRTGQGPDAF

len: 14
j_gene: TRBJ2-1
abundance: few
v_gene: TRBV6-5
d_gene: TRBD1
CDR3nt: TGTGCCAGCAAGGCAGGGGGCGGGTGGGATGAGCAGTTCTTC
CDR3aa: CASKAGGGWDEQFF

len: 14
j_gene: TRBJ1-3
abundance: NA
v_gene: TRBV3-1/TRBV3-2
d_gene: NA
CDR3nt: TGTGCCAGCAGCCAAGCAGGGCTCGGAAACACCATATATTTT
CDR3aa: CASSQAGLGNTIYF

len: 15
j_gene: TRBJ1-3
abundance: NA
v_gene: TRBV30
d_gene: NA
CDR3nt: TGTGCCTGGAGTGTAGGGGGGGACTCTGGAAACACCATATATTTT
CDR3aa: CAWSVGGDSGNTIYF

len: 16
j_gene: TRBJ2-1
abundance: NA
v_gene: TRBV15
d_gene: TRBD2
CDR3nt: TGTGCCACCAGCATAGACCATAGCGGGGGGGCCTATGAGCAGTTCTTC
CDR3aa: CATSIDHSGGAYEQFF

len: 13
j_gene: TRBJ1-1
abundance: NA
v_gene: TRBV6-6
d_gene: TRBD1
CDR3nt: TGTGCCAGCAGCTTCATTCCCTCAGGGGGAGCTTTCTTT
CDR3aa: CASSFIPSGGAFF

len: 14
j_gene: TRBJ2-2
abundance: NA
v_gene: TRBV10-3
d_gene: TRBD1
CDR3nt: TGTGCCATCAAGGGGGCGTCGGATATCGGGGAGCTGTTTTTT
CDR3aa: CAIKGASDIGELFF

len: 13
j_gene: TRBJ1-1
abundance: NA
v_gene: TRBV29-1
d_gene: NA
CDR3nt: TGCAGCGTTGTAGGACACCAGAACACTGAAGCTTTCTTT
CDR3aa: CSVVGHQNTEAFF